The rows below give T cell receptor beta chains drawn from one sample of a study of cytomegalovirus exposure and HLA in healthy donors. Assay: immunoSEQ multiplex PCR; the TCRdb copy retains only in-frame clones and omits some. Among 30,000 to 45,000 clones listed, 45% to 55% were seen once. The sample consisted of PBMCs. The receptors here all came from a woman in her 40s in good health and CMV-seropositive. The CDR3 runs from the conserved cysteine through the conserved F or W. Fields, in order: clone size, V gene, J gene, D gene, CDR3 DNA, CDR3 protein. The D gene is left open where the match is weak. A clone size is listed for some rows: how often the clone was seen (once, few, many), or a class if it is expanded.

abundance: medium-sized
v_gene: TRBV7-7
j_gene: TRBJ2-1
d_gene: NA
CDR3nt: TGTGCTAGCAGCTTGAGGACAGACAATGAGCAGTTCTTC
CDR3aa: CASSLRTDNEQFF

abundance: NA
v_gene: TRBV5-8
j_gene: TRBJ2-4
d_gene: NA
CDR3nt: TGTGCCAGCAGCTTGGGGGACATCGGGAACATTCAGTACTTC
CDR3aa: CASSLGDIGNIQYF

abundance: NA
v_gene: TRBV27
j_gene: TRBJ2-7
d_gene: TRBD1
CDR3nt: TGTGCCAGCAGTTTATCCGGGACAGGGGGGGAGCAGTACTTC
CDR3aa: CASSLSGTGGEQYF

abundance: NA
v_gene: TRBV9
j_gene: TRBJ1-5
d_gene: TRBD1
CDR3nt: TGTGCCAGCGATGAGGGGGCGGATAGCAATCAGCCCCAGCATTTT
CDR3aa: CASDEGADSNQPQHF

abundance: NA
v_gene: TRBV6-6
j_gene: TRBJ1-2
d_gene: NA
CDR3nt: TGTGCCAGCAGTTACCTGTACAGGGAAATCGGTGGCTACACCTTC
CDR3aa: CASSYLYREIGGYTF

abundance: NA
v_gene: TRBV7-2
j_gene: TRBJ2-5
d_gene: NA
CDR3nt: TGTGCCAGCAGCCTGTGGGGGGTAGGAGAGACCCAGTACTTC
CDR3aa: CASSLWGVGETQYF

abundance: NA
v_gene: TRBV19
j_gene: TRBJ2-3
d_gene: TRBD1
CDR3nt: TGTGCCAGTAGGGGGACAGGTACAGATACGCAGTATTTT
CDR3aa: CASRGTGTDTQYF

abundance: NA
v_gene: TRBV4-2
j_gene: TRBJ2-7
d_gene: NA
CDR3nt: TGTGCCAGCAGCCAACAGGGTCAGAGCTCCTACGAGCAGTACTTC
CDR3aa: CASSQQGQSSYEQYF

abundance: NA
v_gene: TRBV7-9
j_gene: TRBJ2-5
d_gene: TRBD1
CDR3nt: TGTGCCAGCAGCTTAGGGGACAGGGATGGGGAGACCCAGTACTTC
CDR3aa: CASSLGDRDGETQYF

abundance: NA
v_gene: TRBV28
j_gene: TRBJ2-6
d_gene: TRBD2
CDR3nt: TGTGCCAGCAGTTTGAGTGGGGGGGTCTCTGGGGCCAACGTCCTGACTTTC
CDR3aa: CASSLSGGVSGANVLTF

abundance: NA
v_gene: TRBV7-9
j_gene: TRBJ1-2
d_gene: NA
CDR3nt: TGTGCCAGCAGCTTAGAACCGGGCTCTAGGGGTGGCTACACCTTC
CDR3aa: CASSLEPGSRGGYTF

abundance: NA
v_gene: TRBV11-3
j_gene: TRBJ2-2
d_gene: NA
CDR3nt: TGTGCCAGCAGCCCCGGGAGTACCGGCGGGGAGCTGTTTTTT
CDR3aa: CASSPGSTGGELFF

abundance: NA
v_gene: TRBV29-1
j_gene: TRBJ1-2
d_gene: TRBD1
CDR3nt: TGCAGCGCCCGGGGTGGACAGGGGAGGGGAGGCTACACCTTC
CDR3aa: CSARGGQGRGGYTF

abundance: NA
v_gene: TRBV6-5
j_gene: TRBJ2-2
d_gene: TRBD1
CDR3nt: TGTGCCAGCATCAGACAGGGGCCGAACACCGGGGAGCTGTTTTTT
CDR3aa: CASIRQGPNTGELFF

abundance: NA
v_gene: TRBV7-8
j_gene: TRBJ1-1
d_gene: NA
CDR3nt: TGTGCCAGCAGTCTTAACAGGGAAGTCACTGAAGCTTTCTTT
CDR3aa: CASSLNREVTEAFF

abundance: NA
v_gene: TRBV4-2
j_gene: TRBJ1-1
d_gene: TRBD1
CDR3nt: TGTGCCAGCAGCCGAGACCGGACAGGGATTATTGGGGATAGGACGAACACTGAAGCTTTCTTT
CDR3aa: CASSRDRTGIIGDRTNTEAFF

abundance: NA
v_gene: TRBV6-5
j_gene: TRBJ2-6
d_gene: NA
CDR3nt: TGTGCCAGCAGAACCGGTAGCTCTGGGGCCAACGTCCTGACTTTC
CDR3aa: CASRTGSSGANVLTF

abundance: NA
v_gene: TRBV2
j_gene: TRBJ1-5
d_gene: TRBD1
CDR3nt: TGTGCCAGCAGTGTGGACAGGGGAGGTCAGCCCCAGCATTTT
CDR3aa: CASSVDRGGQPQHF

abundance: NA
v_gene: TRBV4-2
j_gene: TRBJ2-7
d_gene: NA
CDR3nt: TGTGCCAGCAGTGGCGGCTCCTACGAGCAGTACTTC
CDR3aa: CASSGGSYEQYF

abundance: large
v_gene: TRBV5-1
j_gene: TRBJ1-1
d_gene: TRBD1
CDR3nt: TGCGCCAGCAGCCTCTTGACAGGGAGGAACACTGAAGCTTTCTTT
CDR3aa: CASSLLTGRNTEAFF

abundance: NA
v_gene: TRBV2
j_gene: TRBJ1-5
d_gene: NA
CDR3nt: TGTGCCAGCAGTGACGGGCGGGGAGGGCCCCAGCATTTT
CDR3aa: CASSDGRGGPQHF

abundance: NA
v_gene: TRBV10-3
j_gene: TRBJ2-1
d_gene: TRBD2
CDR3nt: TGTGCCATAGGGACTAGCCGCTACAATGAGCAGTTCTTC
CDR3aa: CAIGTSRYNEQFF

abundance: NA
v_gene: TRBV7-3
j_gene: TRBJ2-1
d_gene: TRBD2
CDR3nt: TGTGCCAGCAGCCCCAGGACTAGCGGGGCGGGAGAGCAGTTCTTC
CDR3aa: CASSPRTSGAGEQFF

abundance: NA
v_gene: TRBV7-2
j_gene: TRBJ2-1
d_gene: NA
CDR3nt: TGTGCCAGCAGCTTAGCTACCCGGGGTCGTGAGCAGTTCTTC
CDR3aa: CASSLATRGREQFF

abundance: few
v_gene: TRBV2
j_gene: TRBJ1-3
d_gene: NA
CDR3nt: TGTGCCAGCAGGGGGGGAAATGGAAACACCATATATTTT
CDR3aa: CASRGGNGNTIYF

abundance: NA
v_gene: TRBV5-1
j_gene: TRBJ1-1
d_gene: TRBD1
CDR3nt: TGCGCCAGCAGCTCCGGACAGGGGGTGCTCAACACTGAAGCTTTCTTT
CDR3aa: CASSSGQGVLNTEAFF

abundance: NA
v_gene: TRBV9
j_gene: TRBJ2-1
d_gene: TRBD2
CDR3nt: TGTGCCAGCAACCTAGCGGGGGAATTAAATGAGCAGTTCTTC
CDR3aa: CASNLAGELNEQFF

abundance: few
v_gene: TRBV9
j_gene: TRBJ2-7
d_gene: NA
CDR3nt: TGTGCCAGCAGCGTAGATCAGGGAACTGGTGACGAGCAGTACTTC
CDR3aa: CASSVDQGTGDEQYF

abundance: NA
v_gene: TRBV7-2
j_gene: TRBJ2-2
d_gene: TRBD2
CDR3nt: TGTGCCAGCAGCTACAGACTAGCGGGGACTGGGGGGGAGCTGTTTTTT
CDR3aa: CASSYRLAGTGGELFF

abundance: few
v_gene: TRBV5-1
j_gene: TRBJ2-3
d_gene: TRBD2
CDR3nt: TGCGCCAGCAGCTTGCTAGCGGAACTCACAGATACGCAGTATTTT
CDR3aa: CASSLLAELTDTQYF

abundance: once
v_gene: TRBV2
j_gene: TRBJ2-7
d_gene: TRBD1
CDR3nt: TGTGCCAGCAGTGTCCCGACAGGGAAGGCCTACGAGCAGTACTTC
CDR3aa: CASSVPTGKAYEQYF

abundance: NA
v_gene: TRBV4-2
j_gene: TRBJ2-1
d_gene: TRBD2
CDR3nt: TGTGCCAGCAGCCAATTAGTGGGGGGGGAGAGAGAGCAGTTCTTC
CDR3aa: CASSQLVGGEREQFF

abundance: NA
v_gene: TRBV27
j_gene: TRBJ1-2
d_gene: TRBD1
CDR3nt: TGTGCCAGCAGTCCACAGGGGAGGTTGGGCTACACCTTC
CDR3aa: CASSPQGRLGYTF

abundance: NA
v_gene: TRBV29-1
j_gene: TRBJ1-3
d_gene: TRBD1
CDR3nt: TGCAGCGTTGAAGAGGCCGGGACAGGGGGGAACACCATATATTTT
CDR3aa: CSVEEAGTGGNTIYF

abundance: NA
v_gene: TRBV7-9
j_gene: TRBJ1-1
d_gene: NA
CDR3nt: TGTGCCAGCAGCTTAGTTAGCACTGAAGCTTTCTTT
CDR3aa: CASSLVSTEAFF

abundance: NA
v_gene: TRBV6-5
j_gene: TRBJ2-7
d_gene: TRBD2
CDR3nt: TGTGCCAGCAGTTCCCCCGATGGCGGGGGGTCCTACGAGCAGTACTTC
CDR3aa: CASSSPDGGGSYEQYF

abundance: few
v_gene: TRBV7-9
j_gene: TRBJ1-3
d_gene: NA
CDR3nt: TGTGCCAGCAGCTTTGCCACTTCTGGAAACACCATATATTTT
CDR3aa: CASSFATSGNTIYF

abundance: NA
v_gene: TRBV6-5
j_gene: TRBJ1-6
d_gene: NA
CDR3nt: TGTGCCAGCAGTTACGACCGAACAGGAAATAATTCACCCCTCCACTTT
CDR3aa: CASSYDRTGNNSPLHF

abundance: once
v_gene: TRBV5-4
j_gene: TRBJ1-5
d_gene: NA
CDR3nt: TGTGCCAGCAGCTTGTACGGGGGTTCCAATCAGCCCCAGCATTTT
CDR3aa: CASSLYGGSNQPQHF

abundance: few
v_gene: TRBV5-6
j_gene: TRBJ1-6
d_gene: NA
CDR3nt: TGTGCCAGCAGCCCTTTCGGACAGCAATATAATTCACCCCTCCACTTT
CDR3aa: CASSPFGQQYNSPLHF

abundance: NA
v_gene: TRBV28
j_gene: TRBJ1-2
d_gene: NA
CDR3nt: TGTACCAGCAGTTCGGACAGAGAATATGGCTACACCTTC
CDR3aa: CTSSSDREYGYTF

abundance: NA
v_gene: TRBV5-1
j_gene: TRBJ1-2
d_gene: TRBD1
CDR3nt: TGCGCCAGCAGCACAGCCGGGACAGGGAGGACCTATGGCTACACCTTC
CDR3aa: CASSTAGTGRTYGYTF

abundance: few
v_gene: TRBV19
j_gene: TRBJ1-5
d_gene: TRBD1
CDR3nt: TGTGCCAGTACCCCGACAGGGGGCGCCGATAGCAATCAGCCCCAGCATTTT
CDR3aa: CASTPTGGADSNQPQHF

abundance: NA
v_gene: TRBV9
j_gene: TRBJ2-7
d_gene: TRBD1
CDR3nt: TGTGCCAGCAGCGAGGGACAGGGGTCTCCCTACGAGCAGTACTTC
CDR3aa: CASSEGQGSPYEQYF

abundance: NA
v_gene: TRBV7-9
j_gene: TRBJ2-3
d_gene: TRBD1
CDR3nt: TGTGCCAGCAGCTTAGGCGGGACAGGAACAGATACGCAGTATTTT
CDR3aa: CASSLGGTGTDTQYF

abundance: NA
v_gene: TRBV5-1
j_gene: TRBJ1-4
d_gene: TRBD1
CDR3nt: TGCGCCAGCAGCTACTCCGGGACAGGTCTGAATGAAAAACTGTTTTTT
CDR3aa: CASSYSGTGLNEKLFF

abundance: few
v_gene: TRBV6-4
j_gene: TRBJ2-5
d_gene: NA
CDR3nt: TGTGCCAGCAGTGACTCCGGGGGGCGTTTCCAAGAGACCCAGTACTTC
CDR3aa: CASSDSGGRFQETQYF

abundance: few
v_gene: TRBV2
j_gene: TRBJ2-2
d_gene: NA
CDR3nt: TGTGCCAGCAGTGACGTTCCCACCGGGGAGCTGTTTTTT
CDR3aa: CASSDVPTGELFF

abundance: few
v_gene: TRBV9
j_gene: TRBJ2-7
d_gene: NA
CDR3nt: TGTGCCAGCAGCGTAGGCAGGGGCTCATCCTACGAGCAGTACTTC
CDR3aa: CASSVGRGSSYEQYF

abundance: NA
v_gene: TRBV6-6
j_gene: TRBJ2-1
d_gene: TRBD2
CDR3nt: TGTGCCAGCAGTGAGCGGGGGGGATTTGTCAGTGAGCAGTTCTTC
CDR3aa: CASSERGGFVSEQFF

abundance: once
v_gene: TRBV27
j_gene: TRBJ2-3
d_gene: TRBD2
CDR3nt: TGTGCCAGCAAGACTAGCGGCCCCTCGGATACGCAGTATTTT
CDR3aa: CASKTSGPSDTQYF

abundance: few
v_gene: TRBV5-1
j_gene: TRBJ1-3
d_gene: NA
CDR3nt: TGCGCCAGCAGCTCCGGAGGACAGAGCCGCTCTGGAAACACCATATATTTT
CDR3aa: CASSSGGQSRSGNTIYF